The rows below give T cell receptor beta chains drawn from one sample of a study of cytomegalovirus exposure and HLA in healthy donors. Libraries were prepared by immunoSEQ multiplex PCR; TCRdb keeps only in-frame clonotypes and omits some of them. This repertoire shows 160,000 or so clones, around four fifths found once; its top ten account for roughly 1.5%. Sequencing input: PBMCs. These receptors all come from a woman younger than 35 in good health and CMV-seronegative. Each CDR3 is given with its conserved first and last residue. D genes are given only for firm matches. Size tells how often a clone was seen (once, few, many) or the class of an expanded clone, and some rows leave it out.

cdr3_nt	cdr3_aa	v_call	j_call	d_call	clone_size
TGTGCCAGCAGTGGACAGATAGAGACCCAGTACTTC	CASSGQIETQYF	TRBV6-1	TRBJ2-5	-	once
TGTGCCAGCAGCCCCCTAGGCCTCTCATCTGGGGCCAACGTCCTGACTTTC	CASSPLGLSSGANVLTF	TRBV5-4	TRBJ2-6	-	-
TGTGCCAGCAAGATGGACAACTATAATTCACCCCTCCACTTT	CASKMDNYNSPLHF	TRBV5-4	TRBJ1-6	-	-
TGTGCCAGCTCACCACCGTTCAGCCAAGAGACCCAGTACTTC	CASSPPFSQETQYF	TRBV18	TRBJ2-5	-	few
TGTGCCATCAGCCCCGCGTTGGGGCTTGGAAACACCATATATTTT	CAISPALGLGNTIYF	TRBV10-3	TRBJ1-3	-	few
TGCGCCAGCAGGGTGACAGCATCCATGAACACTGAAGCTTTCTTT	CASRVTASMNTEAFF	TRBV10-2	TRBJ1-1	-	-
TGTGCCAGCAGTGAAGGCTCCGGACAGAACACTGAAGCTTTCTTT	CASSEGSGQNTEAFF	TRBV2	TRBJ1-1	-	-
TGTGCCAGCAGGGTGCTGATCGTGAGAGATGAAGCTTTCTTT	CASRVLIVRDEAFF	TRBV2	TRBJ1-1	-	-
TGTTCCAGCAGCTTAGGACTGGCTAGCACCAATGAGCAGTTCTTC	CSSSLGLASTNEQFF	TRBV7-9	TRBJ2-1	-	-
TGCGCCAGCAGCGCCGAGACAGGGGGCATCTCCTACGAGCAGTACTTC	CASSAETGGISYEQYF	TRBV5-1	TRBJ2-7	TRBD1	-
TGCAGTGCTACCAGGGGTAGCGGCTACACCTTC	CSATRGSGYTF	TRBV20-1	TRBJ1-2	-	-
TGTGCCAGCAGCTTAGCCCGAACTAGCGTCAATGAGCAGTTCTTC	CASSLARTSVNEQFF	TRBV11-2	TRBJ2-1	TRBD2	-
TGTGCCAGCAGCACCGGGACTATATTTAATGAGCAGTTCTTC	CASSTGTIFNEQFF	TRBV6-5	TRBJ2-1	TRBD2	-
TGTGCCAGTAAAAAGGTCCCGGGACAGGGCTCTGGGGCCAACGTCCTGACTTTC	CASKKVPGQGSGANVLTF	TRBV19	TRBJ2-6	TRBD1	-
TGTGCCAGCAGTGAAGCGCTTCGGGGGAAGGCTGAAGCTTTCTTT	CASSEALRGKAEAFF	TRBV6-1	TRBJ1-1	-	-
TGTGCCAGCAGCGACGCTACTAGGAACACTGAAGCTTTCTTT	CASSDATRNTEAFF	TRBV5-6	TRBJ1-1	-	-
TGTGCCAGCAGCCAAGCCCCGGAAGGGGACACCATATATTTT	CASSQAPEGDTIYF	TRBV14	TRBJ1-3	-	-
TGTGCCAGCAGCGGCGGGGTTCTTAACAATGAGCAGTTCTTC	CASSGGVLNNEQFF	TRBV6-5	TRBJ2-1	-	-
TGTGCCAGCAGCTTGTGGGGGGTCGACGAGCAGTACTTC	CASSLWGVDEQYF	TRBV5-6	TRBJ2-7	-	-
TGTGCCAGCTCGTATTTAGCGGGGGAAGCAGATACGCAGTATTTT	CASSYLAGEADTQYF	TRBV18	TRBJ2-3	TRBD2	-
TGCGCCAGCAGTCAGGTCGGGGGATCATACAATGAGCAGTTCTTC	CASSQVGGSYNEQFF	TRBV10-2	TRBJ2-1	-	-
TGTGCCAGCAGCTTTGCAGGGGTCCTCTACAATGAGCAGTTCTTC	CASSFAGVLYNEQFF	TRBV7-9	TRBJ2-1	-	-
TGCGCCAGCCCAGGACAGAACACTGAAGCTTTCTTT	CASPGQNTEAFF	TRBV5-1	TRBJ1-1	-	-
TGTGCCAGCAGCTTAGCGTTCGGGGGGGGCGCAGATACGCAGTATTTT	CASSLAFGGGADTQYF	TRBV7-2	TRBJ2-3	TRBD2	-
TGTGCCAGCAGCCTGAAGCGGGGGGCGAACAATGAGCAGTTCTTC	CASSLKRGANNEQFF	TRBV14	TRBJ2-1	TRBD2	-
TGTGCCATCAGTGAAGCTAGCGGGGGGGCCACAGATACGCAGTATTTT	CAISEASGGATDTQYF	TRBV10-3	TRBJ2-3	TRBD2	-
TGTGCCAGCAGTTTTTTGGGGACAGGGCGATTTGCTGAAGCTTTCTTT	CASSFLGTGRFAEAFF	TRBV28	TRBJ1-1	TRBD1	-
TGTGCCAGCAGTTTCTGGCGGGGGTTCCAAGAGACCCAGTACTTC	CASSFWRGFQETQYF	TRBV28	TRBJ2-5	TRBD2	-
TGTGCCAGTAGCCCCGACACAGGGTATGGAAACACCATATATTTT	CASSPDTGYGNTIYF	TRBV19	TRBJ1-3	-	-
TGTGCCACCAGCAGACAGGGGGAATATCAGCCCCAGCATTTT	CATSRQGEYQPQHF	TRBV15	TRBJ1-5	TRBD1	-
TGTGCCAGCACCGGGACAGGGTCGAATCAGCCCCAGCATTTT	CASTGTGSNQPQHF	TRBV27	TRBJ1-5	TRBD1	-
TGTGCCAGCAGCTCTGGACTTAGGGCTTGGGAGCCAGAGACCCAGTACTTC	CASSSGLRAWEPETQYF	TRBV11-2	TRBJ2-5	-	-
TGTGCCAGCAGTTTAGGGACACTAAACAACTATGGCTACACCTTC	CASSLGTLNNYGYTF	TRBV28	TRBJ1-2	-	-
TGTGCCAGCAGTACCCGGACAGGGGTTGACGGCTACACCTTC	CASSTRTGVDGYTF	TRBV6-1	TRBJ1-2	TRBD1	-
TGTGCCAGCAGTTTAACAGCAGCGAACACTGAAGCTTTCTTT	CASSLTAANTEAFF	TRBV28	TRBJ1-1	-	-
TGTGCCAGCAGTTTCCAACCAGACAGTTGGCAGTACTTC	CASSFQPDSWQYF	TRBV28	TRBJ2-7	-	-
TGCGCCAGCAGCCAAGAGGGGGGGCGCGGGGTTGGCTACACCTTC	CASSQEGGRGVGYTF	TRBV4-1	TRBJ1-2	-	-
TGTGCCAGCACCGAACCGGGACAGGGCTACGAGCAGTACTTC	CASTEPGQGYEQYF	TRBV28	TRBJ2-7	TRBD1	once
TGTGCCAGCAGCTTTCCAGGGGGCTACGAGCAGTACTTC	CASSFPGGYEQYF	TRBV5-6	TRBJ2-7	TRBD1	-
TGTGCCAGCAGCCGGCAGGGGGTATCAGATACGCAGTATTTT	CASSRQGVSDTQYF	TRBV2	TRBJ2-3	TRBD1	-
TGTGCCATCAGTGAGTTGGGGCAGACTAGCACTGAAGCTTTCTTT	CAISELGQTSTEAFF	TRBV6-1	TRBJ1-1	-	few
TGTGCCAGCAGTTACGGACAGAGGGGCGAGCAGTACTTC	CASSYGQRGEQYF	TRBV2	TRBJ2-7	-	-
TGTGCCAGTAGTATAGTGGGAGGGTCTTATGGCTACACCTTC	CASSIVGGSYGYTF	TRBV19	TRBJ1-2	-	few
TGTGCCAGTAGTATCTCGGTAAATAGCAATCAGCCCCAGCATTTT	CASSISVNSNQPQHF	TRBV19	TRBJ1-5	-	-
TGTGCCAGCAGTGACTCGTTTTCGGGGGGCCTCACAGATACGCAGTATTTT	CASSDSFSGGLTDTQYF	TRBV6-4	TRBJ2-3	-	few
TGTGCCATCAGTCAGGTGTCTGGGGCCAACGTCCTGACTTTC	CAISQVSGANVLTF	TRBV10-3	TRBJ2-6	-	-
TGTGCCAGCACCGAAAGTGCGTTTAACTATGGCTACACCTTC	CASTESAFNYGYTF	TRBV2	TRBJ1-2	-	-
TGTGCCACCAGCAGAGAACCGGGTTCCTACGAGCAGTACTTC	CATSREPGSYEQYF	TRBV15	TRBJ2-7	-	-
TGTGCCAGCAGTTTTCAACAGAACACCGGGGAGCTGTTTTTT	CASSFQQNTGELFF	TRBV28	TRBJ2-2	-	-
TGTTCCAGCAGTTCGGACAGGGAGGGCCATGGCTACACCTTC	CSSSSDREGHGYTF	TRBV7-9	TRBJ1-2	TRBD1	-
TGTGCCAGTAGTCGCCCAGGGGCTGGCACCGGGGAGCTGTTTTTT	CASSRPGAGTGELFF	TRBV19	TRBJ2-2	-	-
TGTGCCAGCAGTGACTCGATCGGGGGGATGACAGATACGCAGTATTTT	CASSDSIGGMTDTQYF	TRBV6-4	TRBJ2-3	TRBD2	few
TGCGCCAGCAGCTTGACCCTCCAGGGGGCAGAGACCCAGTACTTC	CASSLTLQGAETQYF	TRBV5-1	TRBJ2-5	TRBD1	-
TGTGCCAGCAGACTGGTTAGCGGGGAGCTGTTTTTT	CASRLVSGELFF	TRBV6-1	TRBJ2-2	-	-
TGTGCTAGTGGTTTGGTAAACCGGCTAGCGGGGGACGTATTTGGCAATGAGCAGTTCTTC	CASGLVNRLAGDVFGNEQFF	TRBV12-5	TRBJ2-1	TRBD2	once
TGTGCCTGGAGTGTAGCAGGGGGCGGACAGCCCCAGCATTTT	CAWSVAGGGQPQHF	TRBV30	TRBJ1-5	TRBD1	once
TGTGCCAGCAGTGAGGTAGCAGGACAGGATGCCTATGGCTACACCTTC	CASSEVAGQDAYGYTF	TRBV6-1	TRBJ1-2	TRBD1	-